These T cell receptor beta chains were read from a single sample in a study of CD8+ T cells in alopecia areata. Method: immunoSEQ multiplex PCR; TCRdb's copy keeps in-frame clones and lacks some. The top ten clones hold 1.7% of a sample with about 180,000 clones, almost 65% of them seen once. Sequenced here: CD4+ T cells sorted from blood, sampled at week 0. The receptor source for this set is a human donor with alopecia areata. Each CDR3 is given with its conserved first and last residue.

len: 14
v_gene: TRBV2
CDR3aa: CASKRTADNQPQHF

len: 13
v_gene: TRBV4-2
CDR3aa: CASSQAGGWEQFF

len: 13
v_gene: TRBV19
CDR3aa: CASSMISPGELFF

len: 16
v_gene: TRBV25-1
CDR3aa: CASSPLGEEGAETQYF

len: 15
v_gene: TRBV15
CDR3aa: CATSRDVGGMDIQYF

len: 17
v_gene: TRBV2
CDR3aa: CASTDLAGTSSTDTQYF

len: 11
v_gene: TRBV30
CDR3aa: CAWSVLDTQYF

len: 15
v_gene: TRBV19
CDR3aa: CASSTSGQQNTEAFF

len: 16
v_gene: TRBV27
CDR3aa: CASSFIAGVWVNEQFF

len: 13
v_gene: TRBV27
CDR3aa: CASTPGRNYGYTF

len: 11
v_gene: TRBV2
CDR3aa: CASRQASTQYF

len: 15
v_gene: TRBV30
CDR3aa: CAWSVPGHTTYEQYF

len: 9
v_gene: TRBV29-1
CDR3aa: CSVEETVDF

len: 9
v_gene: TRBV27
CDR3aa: CARIYEQYF

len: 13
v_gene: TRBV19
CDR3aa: CATAAARDQPQHF

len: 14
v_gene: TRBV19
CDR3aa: CASSIDALSYEQYF

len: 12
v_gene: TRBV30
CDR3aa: CACGESYNEQFF

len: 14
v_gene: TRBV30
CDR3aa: CAWSDLTETYGYTF

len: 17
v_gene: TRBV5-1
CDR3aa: CASSQLAGGQKSYEQYF

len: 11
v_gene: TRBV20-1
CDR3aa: CSAKRGEKLFF

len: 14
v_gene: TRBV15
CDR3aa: CATSSGAANYEQYF

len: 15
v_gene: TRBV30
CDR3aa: CAWSVPVSYNSPLHF

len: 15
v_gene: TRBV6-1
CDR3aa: CASSVSDRGGYEQYF

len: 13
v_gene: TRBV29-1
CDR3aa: CSVASGGTETQYF

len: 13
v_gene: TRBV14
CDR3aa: CARARGGANVLTF

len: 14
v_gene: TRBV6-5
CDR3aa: CASSSMTGESGYTF

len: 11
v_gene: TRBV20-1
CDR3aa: CSATGRGSLHF

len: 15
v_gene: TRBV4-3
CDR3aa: CASSQGEYSYNEQFF

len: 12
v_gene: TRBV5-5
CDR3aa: CASSAGGETQYF

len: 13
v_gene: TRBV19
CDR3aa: CASSDKGGNEQFF

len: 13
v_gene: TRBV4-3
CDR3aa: CASSRGINYGYTF

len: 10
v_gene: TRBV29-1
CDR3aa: CSVESTEAFF

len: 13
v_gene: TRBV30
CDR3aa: CAMTSGGAREQFF

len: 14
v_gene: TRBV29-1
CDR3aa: CSVGPGGFYNEQFF

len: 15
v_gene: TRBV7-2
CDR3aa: CASSFASGAYNEQFF